One and the same sample provided the 6 T cell receptor beta chains below, sequenced in a study of blood T cell repertoires in COVID-19. Here immunoSEQ multiplex PCR was the method, and the copy in TCRdb shows in-frame clones only, minus some. The table records about 70,000 clones, approximately 78% of them present only once. Sequenced: peripheral blood. These receptors all come from a woman aged 80 or over with acute or convalescent COVID-19.

The chain combines TRBV6-5 with TRBJ1-3; 10 bases agree with TRBD1. Germline V lookup: CDR1 MNHEY, CDR2 SVGAGI. V shed 4 bases and J 4 bases; nucleotides not matched to a gene: 4. The CDR3 consists of 15 residues. CDR3 DNA: TGTGCCAGCAGTTCGGACAGGGGGAGGGGAAACACCATATATTTT. Amino acid sequence: CASSSDRGRGNTIYF.

The genes are TRBV23-1 and TRBJ2-5; 11 bases agree with TRBD1. TRBV23-1 qualifies as an ORF whose function is uncertain. V shed 8 bases and J 2 bases; nucleotides not matched to a gene: 4. The CDR3 runs to 14 residues. The CDR3 DNA follows: TGCGCCAGCGGCCGGGACAGGGGGCAAGAGACCCAGTACTTC. It specifies CASGRDRGQETQYF.

This clone was observed once. The V call is TRBV6-5, the J call TRBJ2-1; 10 nucleotides match TRBD2. This CDR3 region has 15 residues. Germline V gene sequence: CDR1 MNHEY, CDR2 SVGAGI. Germline trimming cut 10 bases from V and 7 bases from J; bases unmatched to any gene: 13. The DNA for the CDR3 is TGTGCCACCCTACGGGAACTAGCGGGGTCAAATGAGCAGTTCTTC. Translation gives CATLRELAGSNEQFF.

The J gene is TRBJ1-2, the V gene TRBV4-1; 8 bases are a match to TRBD1. Looked up from germline, CDR1 is MGHRA and CDR2 is YSYEKL. V shed 0 bases and J 6 bases; nucleotides not matched to a gene: 9. This CDR3 contains 16 residues. Here the CDR3 reads CASSQDPRGRGDGYTF. As DNA, the CDR3 is TGCGCCAGCAGCCAAGATCCCAGGGGGCGAGGGGATGGCTACACCTTC.

CDR3 sequence (DNA): TGTGCCTGGAGCCGACTGGGACAGGGAAGTCGGGATACGCAGTATTTT. This encodes CAWSRLGQGSRDTQYF. J is TRBJ2-3 and V is TRBV30, with 9 bases matching TRBD1. Germline CDR1 GTSNPN, CDR2 SVGIG (reference sequence). V shed 3 bases, J shed 6 bases, and the junction held 13 bases outside the gene matches. The CDR3 sequence is 16 residues long.

This chain joins TRBV7-8 and TRBJ1-2, with a weak D call TRBD1 (5 bases). V lost 0 bases, J lost 10 bases, and 12 bases lay in between. The germline CDR1 and CDR2 sequences are SGHVS and FQNEAQ. This CDR3 region has 13 residues. The chain's CDR3 is CASSLASPTVYTF. The DNA for the CDR3 is TGTGCCAGCAGCTTAGCGTCTCCGACAGTCTACACCTTC. Complete variable domain (other parts from reference TRBV7-8 and TRBJ1-2): GAGVSQSPRYKVAKRGQDVALRCDPISGHVSLFWYQQALGQGPEFLTYFQNEAQLDKSGLPSDRFFAERPEGSVSTLKIQRTQQEDSAVYLCASSLASPTVYTFGSGTRLTVV.